The clone carrying this TCR beta chain has just a few counts. CDR3 length equals 18 residues. V shed 7 bases, J shed 0 bases, and the junction held 13 bases outside the gene matches. CDR1 is SEHNR, CDR2 FQNEAQ, per germline (reference sequence). The data originate from a study of early T cells in non-severe SARS-CoV-2 infection. Unique molecular identifier tags were affixed to discrete cDNA molecules. From the 5' RACE reads, TCRdb called clonotypes with MiXCR, one entry per CDR3 protein. The repertoire includes 43,000 or so distinct CDR3 sequences, roughly 7% of them detected once, and 6.5% to 8.5% sits in the top ten.

The sequence was collected from an adult who was a healthcare worker with PCR-confirmed SARS-CoV-2 infection or an uninfected control (not recorded which). V is TRBV7-9 and J is TRBJ1-3; the match to TRBD1 covers 9 bases. Sequencing was carried out using whole blood. In DNA form, the CDR3 reads TGTGCCAGCACCACAGGGACAGGGTTTATGGCCTCTGGAAACACCATATATTTT. This gives the protein CASTTGTGFMASGNTIYF.